The rows below give T cell receptor beta chains drawn from one sample of a study of blood T cell repertoires in COVID-19. Clones were read by immunoSEQ multiplex PCR, and TCRdb kept only the in-frame ones, dropping some. The repertoire holds 130,000 to 150,000 clones, 75% to 85% seen once, with approximately 13% in the top ten. Sequenced sample: peripheral blood. These receptors were collected from a man aged 55 to 70 with active or convalescent COVID-19. The CDR3 runs from the conserved cysteine through the conserved F or W.

J gene: TRBJ1-2
V gene: TRBV29-1
CDR3 protein: CSVMRDSGYTF

J gene: TRBJ1-4
V gene: TRBV28
CDR3 protein: CASSPGGRGEKLFF

J gene: TRBJ1-6
V gene: TRBV30
CDR3 protein: CAWRLTEYNSPLHF

J gene: TRBJ2-3
V gene: TRBV28
CDR3 protein: CASSFFASGRAGTDTQYF

J gene: TRBJ2-3
V gene: TRBV6-7
CDR3 protein: CASRQSGDSTDTQYF

J gene: TRBJ2-2
V gene: TRBV19
CDR3 protein: CASSISEVAGASGELFF

J gene: TRBJ1-2
V gene: TRBV5-4
CDR3 protein: CASSLVGQAHGYTF

J gene: TRBJ1-2
V gene: TRBV18
CDR3 protein: CASSQGQVYGYTF

J gene: TRBJ2-5
V gene: TRBV9
CDR3 protein: CASSVAGTGSGAQETQYF

J gene: TRBJ2-3
V gene: TRBV7-2
CDR3 protein: CASSLTGGESTDTQYF

J gene: TRBJ1-1
V gene: TRBV15
CDR3 protein: CATSRDRTGEVGAFF

J gene: TRBJ2-1
V gene: TRBV5-1
CDR3 protein: CASSLAVQLAGALDEQFF

J gene: TRBJ2-7
V gene: TRBV3-1/TRBV3-2
CDR3 protein: CASSLRTSAQAVNEQYF

J gene: TRBJ2-2
V gene: TRBV6-5
CDR3 protein: CASSYWRLQRTGELFF

J gene: TRBJ1-1
V gene: TRBV19
CDR3 protein: CASSMRQGIAAFF

J gene: TRBJ2-1
V gene: TRBV10-3
CDR3 protein: CAISESVMAGNEQFF

J gene: TRBJ1-5
V gene: TRBV4-3
CDR3 protein: CASSQDSTGWMPQHF

J gene: TRBJ1-6
V gene: TRBV7-2
CDR3 protein: CASSQRTGPDSPLHF

J gene: TRBJ1-2
V gene: TRBV19
CDR3 protein: CASSIQSAGGAIDGYTF

J gene: TRBJ2-7
V gene: TRBV3-1/TRBV3-2
CDR3 protein: CASGREGSSYEQYF

J gene: TRBJ2-3
V gene: TRBV6-5
CDR3 protein: CASSYIRSGTTDTQYF

J gene: TRBJ2-7
V gene: TRBV2
CDR3 protein: CASSDGGGLKSSYEQYF

J gene: TRBJ1-5
V gene: TRBV6-2/TRBV6-3
CDR3 protein: CASSNGTPRNQPQHF

J gene: TRBJ1-4
V gene: TRBV28
CDR3 protein: CASSQGGVSEKLFF

J gene: TRBJ2-4
V gene: TRBV18
CDR3 protein: CASSPLDRGGAKNIQYF

J gene: TRBJ2-1
V gene: TRBV5-1
CDR3 protein: CASSSLAVEQFF

J gene: TRBJ1-2
V gene: TRBV6-1
CDR3 protein: CASSERGGYTF

J gene: TRBJ1-4
V gene: TRBV18
CDR3 protein: CASSQVTSNEKLFF

J gene: TRBJ2-2
V gene: TRBV19
CDR3 protein: CASSIRTSGNTGELFF

J gene: TRBJ2-5
V gene: TRBV4-3
CDR3 protein: CASSQGGRGTQYF

J gene: TRBJ1-2
V gene: TRBV4-2
CDR3 protein: CASSQEGAGGYTF

J gene: TRBJ2-5
V gene: TRBV11-2
CDR3 protein: CASSLETGQTQYF

J gene: TRBJ1-2
V gene: TRBV9
CDR3 protein: CASSQGRVGGYTF

J gene: TRBJ1-5
V gene: TRBV19
CDR3 protein: CASNGQGFNQPQHF

J gene: TRBJ2-3
V gene: TRBV6-5
CDR3 protein: CASSGTQGADTQYF

J gene: TRBJ2-6
V gene: TRBV12-2
CDR3 protein: CASRLVLGAGSGANVLTF

J gene: TRBJ2-7
V gene: TRBV4-1
CDR3 protein: CASSQVSGTSGRFLSYEQYF